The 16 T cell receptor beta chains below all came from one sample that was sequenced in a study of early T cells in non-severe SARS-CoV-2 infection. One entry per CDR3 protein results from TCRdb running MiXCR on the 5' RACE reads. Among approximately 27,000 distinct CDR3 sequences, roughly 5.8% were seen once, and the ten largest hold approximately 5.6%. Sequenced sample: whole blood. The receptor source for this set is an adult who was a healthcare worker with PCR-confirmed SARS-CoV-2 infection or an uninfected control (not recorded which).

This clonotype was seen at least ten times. The CDR3 DNA is TGCAGTGCTAGAGATTACCGGGCTTATAGCAATCAGCCCCAGCATTTT. Its protein product is CSARDYRAYSNQPQHF. V and J are TRBV20-1 and TRBJ1-5; no firm D call. Germline values: CDR1 DFQATT, CDR2 SNEGSKA (reference sequence). This CDR3 is built from 16 residues. With 0 bases removed from V and 0 bases from J, the gap between germline ends came to 12 bases.

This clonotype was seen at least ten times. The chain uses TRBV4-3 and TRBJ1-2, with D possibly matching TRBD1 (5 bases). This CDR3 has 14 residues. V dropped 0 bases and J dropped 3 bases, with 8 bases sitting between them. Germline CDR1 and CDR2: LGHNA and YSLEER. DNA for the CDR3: TGCGCCAGCAGCCAAGATAGCAGGGACTATGGCTACACCTTC. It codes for CASSQDSRDYGYTF.

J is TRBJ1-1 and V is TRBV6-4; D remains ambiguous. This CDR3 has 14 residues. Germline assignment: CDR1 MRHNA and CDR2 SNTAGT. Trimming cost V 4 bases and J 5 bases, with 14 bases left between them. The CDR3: CASSVEAFGTEAFF. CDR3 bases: TGTGCCAGCAGTGTGGAGGCTTTCGGGACTGAAGCTTTCTTT.

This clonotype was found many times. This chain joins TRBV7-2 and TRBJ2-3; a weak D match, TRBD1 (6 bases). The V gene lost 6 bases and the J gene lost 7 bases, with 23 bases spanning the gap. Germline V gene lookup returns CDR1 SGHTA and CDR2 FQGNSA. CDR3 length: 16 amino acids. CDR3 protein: CASRAWGVQGDNTQYF. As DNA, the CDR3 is TGTGCCAGCAGAGCCTGGGGCGTACAGGGAGATAATACGCAGTATTTT.

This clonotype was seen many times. The CDR3 DNA reads TGTGCCAGCAACCTGGACCATAGCAATCAGCCCCAGCATTTT. This gives the protein CASNLDHSNQPQHF. This rearrangement joins TRBV2 to TRBJ1-5; D call uncertain. V was pared by 7 bases and J by 0 bases, with 10 bases between. CDR3 size: 14 residues. Per the germline V gene, CDR1 is SNHLY and CDR2 is FYNNEI.

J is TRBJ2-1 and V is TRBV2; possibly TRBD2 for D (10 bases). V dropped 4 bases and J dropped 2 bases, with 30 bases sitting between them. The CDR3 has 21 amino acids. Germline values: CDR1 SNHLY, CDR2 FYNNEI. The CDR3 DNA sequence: TGTGCCAGCAGTGTGCCGGGACAGGGATTGGAGCGGGAGGGTCCCTACAATGAGCAGTTCTTC. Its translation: CASSVPGQGLEREGPYNEQFF.

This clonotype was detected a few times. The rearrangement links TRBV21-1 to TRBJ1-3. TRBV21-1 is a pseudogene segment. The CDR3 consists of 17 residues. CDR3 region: CASDGEGIGTSGNTIYF. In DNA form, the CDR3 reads TGTGCCAGCGACGGTGAGGGCATAGGGACTTCTGGAAACACCATATATTTT.

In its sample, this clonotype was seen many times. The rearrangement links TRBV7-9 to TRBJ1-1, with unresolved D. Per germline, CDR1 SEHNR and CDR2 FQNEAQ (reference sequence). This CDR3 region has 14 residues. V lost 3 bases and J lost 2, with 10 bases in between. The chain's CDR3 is CASSFSLGNTEAFF. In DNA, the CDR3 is TGTGCCAGCAGCTTTTCCCTGGGTAACACTGAAGCTTTCTTT.

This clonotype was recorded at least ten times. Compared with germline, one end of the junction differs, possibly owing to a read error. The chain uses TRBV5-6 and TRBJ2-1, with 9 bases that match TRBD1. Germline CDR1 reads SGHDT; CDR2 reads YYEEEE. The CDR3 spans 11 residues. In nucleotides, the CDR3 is TGTGCCAGCAGCTTGAGGGACAGGGTCCTCTTC. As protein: CASSLRDRVLF.

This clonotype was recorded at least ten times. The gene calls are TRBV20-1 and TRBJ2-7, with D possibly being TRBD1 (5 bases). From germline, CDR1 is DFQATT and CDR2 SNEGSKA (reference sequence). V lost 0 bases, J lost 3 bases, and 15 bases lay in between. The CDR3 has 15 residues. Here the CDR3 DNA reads TGCAGTGCTAGAGATGACAGTGGGTCCAACTACGAGCAGTACTTC. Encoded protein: CSARDDSGSNYEQYF.

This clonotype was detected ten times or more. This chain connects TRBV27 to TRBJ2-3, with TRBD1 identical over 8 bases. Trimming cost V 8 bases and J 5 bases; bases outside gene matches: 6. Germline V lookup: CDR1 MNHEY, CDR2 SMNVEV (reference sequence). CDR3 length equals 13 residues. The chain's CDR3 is CASGPDRVDTQYF. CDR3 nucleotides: TGTGCCAGCGGACCGGACAGGGTAGATACGCAGTATTTT.

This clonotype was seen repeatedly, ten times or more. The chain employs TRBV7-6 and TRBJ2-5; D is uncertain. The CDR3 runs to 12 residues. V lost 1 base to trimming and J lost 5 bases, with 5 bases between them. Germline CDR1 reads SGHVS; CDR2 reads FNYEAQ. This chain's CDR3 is CASSLGSETQYF. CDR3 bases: TGTGCCAGCAGCTTAGGTTCGGAGACCCAGTACTTC.

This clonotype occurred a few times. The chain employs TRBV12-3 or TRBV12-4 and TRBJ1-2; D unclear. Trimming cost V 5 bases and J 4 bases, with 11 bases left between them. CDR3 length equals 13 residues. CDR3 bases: TGTGCCAGCAGTCCCCCCAGGAGCTATGGCTACACCTTC. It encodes CASSPPRSYGYTF.

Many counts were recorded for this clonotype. Here the CDR3 reads CASSFRGGLGQPQHF. The CDR3 DNA reads as TGTGCCAGCAGTTTTAGAGGGGGCTTAGGTCAGCCCCAGCATTTT. The rearrangement links TRBV7-6 to TRBJ1-5, with 7 bases that match TRBD1. The V gene end was trimmed by 6 bases and the J gene end by 6 bases; junction bases not matched to a gene: 11. Germline CDR1 and CDR2: SGHVS and FNYEAQ. This CDR3 region has 15 residues.

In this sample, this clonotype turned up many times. The CDR3 DNA is TGTGCCAGTAGTATCGGACAGGATCGGGATACGCAGTATTTT. Encoded protein: CASSIGQDRDTQYF. The chain recombines TRBV19 with TRBJ2-3, with TRBD1 identical over 7 bases. The V gene's germline CDR1 is LNHDA and CDR2 SQIVND (reference sequence). This CDR3 is built from 14 residues. V was clipped by 3 bases and J by 6 bases; unmatched bases: 6.

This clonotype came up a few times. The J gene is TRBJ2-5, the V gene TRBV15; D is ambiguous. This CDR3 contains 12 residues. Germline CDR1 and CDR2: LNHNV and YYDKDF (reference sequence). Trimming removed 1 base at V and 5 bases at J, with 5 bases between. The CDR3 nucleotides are TGTGCCACCAGCAGAGTCCGGGAGACCCAGTACTTC. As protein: CATSRVRETQYF.